This T cell receptor beta chain was sequenced for a study of T cell changes during pregnancy in multiple sclerosis. The length of the CDR3 is 13 residues. In germline, CDR1 is SEHNR, CDR2 FQNEAQ (reference sequence). V gave up 4 bases and J gave up 7 bases; unmatched junction bases: 6. Clones were sequenced by immunoSEQ multiplex PCR, and TCRdb holds only the in-frame ones, with some missing. The data hold 95,000 to 150,000 clones, with approximately 95% observed a single time. The receptor was derived from a female donor with multiple sclerosis, enrolled in a pregnancy study. V is TRBV7-9 and J is TRBJ2-5; 7 bases are shared with TRBD1. This material consisted of peripheral blood, taken before pregnancy. The DNA for the CDR3 is TGTGCCAGCAGCTCTGACAGGGTAGGGACCCAGTACTTC. Protein: CASSSDRVGTQYF.